One and the same sample provided the 22 T cell receptor beta chains below, sequenced in a study of blood T cell repertoires in COVID-19. Using immunoSEQ multiplex PCR, the repertoire was profiled, and TCRdb retains in-frame clones only, with some absent. This table holds about 80,000 clones, roughly 89% found once. What was sequenced was peripheral blood. Receptor source: an elderly woman with active or convalescent COVID-19.

This clone showed up just a few times. The chain uses TRBV10-3 and TRBJ2-7; 10 bases line up with TRBD1. Germline V gene sequence: CDR1 ENHRY, CDR2 SYGVKD. The ends lost 7 bases at V and 6 bases at J; junction bases unmatched: 6. The CDR3 is 13 amino acids. The CDR3 DNA sequence: TGTGCCATCAACCAGGACAGGGGGGGCGAGCAGTACTTC. This codes for CAINQDRGGEQYF.

V gene TRBV4-1 combines with J gene TRBJ2-7; TRBD1 agrees at 9 bases. V dropped 0 bases and J dropped 6; count of bases not matched to a gene: 6. This CDR3 spans 15 amino acids. Germline CDR1 is MGHRA and CDR2 is YSYEKL. CDR3 DNA sequence: TGCGCCAGCAGCCAAGAAACAGGGGGCGAAATCGAGCAGTACTTC. This sequence encodes CASSQETGGEIEQYF.

The chain uses TRBV6-2 or TRBV6-3 and TRBJ2-5, with D maybe TRBD2 (6 bases). This CDR3 is 15 amino acids long. The ends were cut back, 5 bases at V and 5 bases at J, with 18 bases in the middle. Per the germline V gene, CDR1 is MNHEY and CDR2 is SVGEGT. CDR3 sequence: CASSPAGIPGETQYF. DNA for the CDR3: TGTGCCAGCAGTCCCGCGGGAATCCCCGGGGAGACCCAGTACTTC.

The rearrangement links TRBV19 to TRBJ2-2; 7 bases are a match to TRBD1. V lost 2 bases to trimming and J lost 4 bases; unmatched junction nucleotides: 4. Germline V gene sequence: CDR1 LNHDA, CDR2 SQIVND (reference sequence). The CDR3 runs 15 residues. CDR3 amino acids: CASSIREGATGELFF. CDR3 bases: TGTGCCAGTAGTATAAGAGAGGGGGCCACCGGGGAGCTGTTTTTT.

The chain recombines TRBV5-1 with TRBJ2-1; 9 nucleotides line up with TRBD2. Germline V gives CDR1 SGHRS, CDR2 YFSETQ. V lost 4 bases and J lost 3; bases outside the gene matches: 14. CDR3 length: 18 amino acids. CDR3 protein: CASSPVSFSGGFYNEQFF. The CDR3 DNA is TGCGCCAGCAGCCCCGTATCCTTCAGCGGGGGGTTCTACAATGAGCAGTTCTTC.

The V and J genes are TRBV19 and TRBJ2-1, with 8 nucleotides matching TRBD2. Germline V gives CDR1 LNHDA, CDR2 SQIVND (reference sequence). This CDR3 comprises 14 residues. The J segment lost 2 bases and the V segment lost 10 bases, leaving 7 bases of the junction unmatched. CDR3 in amino acids: CATGAGGTYNEQFF. Written as DNA, the CDR3 is TGTGCCACTGGGGCGGGAGGTACCTACAATGAGCAGTTCTTC.

The chain joins TRBV28 to TRBJ2-7, with 10 bases lining up with TRBD1. The CDR3 sequence is 14 residues long. With 4 bases clipped from V and 5 bases from J, the junction kept 5 bases outside the gene matches. The V gene's germline CDR1 is MDHEN and CDR2 SYDVKM. Here the CDR3 reads CASSSDRGRNEQYF. In nucleotides, the CDR3 is TGTGCCAGCAGTTCGGACAGGGGGAGGAACGAGCAGTACTTC.

The CDR3 DNA is TGTGCCAGCGCCATACAGGGACTAAATTCACCCCTCCACTTT. This encodes CASAIQGLNSPLHF. The chain couples TRBV7-2 to TRBJ1-6, with TRBD1 as a possible D gene (6 bases). Germline-derived CDR1 and CDR2 are SGHTA and FQGNSA. Trimming stripped 8 bases from V and 7 bases from J, with 15 bases between. This CDR3 is built from 14 residues.

The rearrangement uses TRBV28 and TRBJ1-6, with TRBD1 matching 7 bases. V lost 5 bases and J lost 7; bases outside the gene matches: 8. The CDR3 is made up of 15 amino acids. Germline lookup yields CDR1 MDHEN and CDR2 SYDVKM. The CDR3 region is CASSPPEGANSPLHF. The CDR3 nucleotides read TGTGCCAGCAGTCCCCCCGAGGGGGCAAATTCACCCCTCCACTTT.

The chain couples TRBV30 to TRBJ1-5; 8 bases are shared with TRBD1. Germline assignment: CDR1 GTSNPN and CDR2 SVGIG (reference sequence). The trim removed 5 bases at V and 6 bases at J, leaving 12 bases unmatched. The CDR3 length is 15 residues. Here the CDR3 DNA reads TGTGCCTGGGATAACGGCAGGGGGCTTGGTCAGCCCCAGCATTTT. Translated, it gives CAWDNGRGLGQPQHF.

The J gene is TRBJ1-3, the V gene TRBV7-2; D may be TRBD1 (6 bases). Germline CDR1 is SGHTA and CDR2 is FQGNSA. This CDR3 is 14 amino acids long. Trimming left V 4 bases short and J 0 bases short, with 7 bases between. The CDR3 loop is CASSSTGSGNTIYF. The CDR3 coding sequence is TGTGCCAGCAGCTCGACAGGCTCTGGAAACACCATATATTTT.

This chain uses TRBV7-9 with TRBJ2-3, with D possibly matching TRBD1 (5 bases). The CDR3 runs to 15 residues. Deletions cut 3 bases from V and 2 bases from J, with 12 bases between. The germline V gene has CDR1 SEHNR and CDR2 FQNEAQ (reference sequence). In DNA form, the CDR3 reads TGTGCCAGCAGCTTTACAAGGGGTTCCACAGATACGCAGTATTTT. This translates into CASSFTRGSTDTQYF.

This sequence joins TRBV11-2 and TRBJ2-5; 12 positions match TRBD1. CDR1 and CDR2 (germline): SGHAT, FQNNGV. The CDR3 consists of 15 residues. Germline trimming cut 8 bases from V and 5 bases from J; bases unmatched to any gene: 9. CDR3 coding DNA: TGTGCCAGCTTCCGGGACAGGGGGCGCCGGGAGACCCAGTACTTC. It encodes CASFRDRGRRETQYF.

The rearrangement joins TRBV12-5 to TRBJ1-2; TRBD1 matches at 12 bases. The CDR3 spans 15 residues. Trimming at V came to 4 bases and at J to 7 bases, leaving 7 bases not matched to a gene. Germline V gene lookup returns CDR1 LGHNT and CDR2 FRNRAP. In DNA, the CDR3 is TGTGCTAGTGGTTCGGGGGGACAGGGGGCGCTTGGCTACACCTTC. Its protein product is CASGSGGQGALGYTF.

The CDR3 loop is CATSDPKQGWYGYTF. The CDR3 nucleotides read TGTGCCACCAGTGACCCTAAACAGGGATGGTATGGCTACACCTTC. The chain employs TRBV24-1 and TRBJ1-2; D may be TRBD1 (6 bases). Germline lookup yields CDR1 KGHDR and CDR2 SFDVKD. V shed 4 bases and J shed 5 bases, with 16 bases lying between them. There are 15 residues in the CDR3.

The chain combines TRBV5-4 with TRBJ1-2; D might be TRBD1 (6 bases). This CDR3 is 15 amino acids long. The V and J ends lost 1 base and 4 bases respectively, with 14 bases between them. CDR1 is SGHNT, CDR2 YYREEE, per germline (reference sequence). CDR3 in amino acids: CASSLQKQGTYGYTF. CDR3 nucleotides: TGTGCCAGCAGCTTGCAAAAGCAGGGGACCTATGGCTACACCTTC. Filled out from reference TRBV5-4 and TRBJ1-2, the complete variable domain reads ETGVTQSPTHLIKTRGQQVTLRCSSQSGHNTVSWYQQALGQGPQFIFQYYREEENGRGNFPPRFSGLQFPNYSSELNVNALELDDSALYLCASSLQKQGTYGYTFGSGTRLTVV.

This clone came up a few times. Within the sample, other DNA sequences also encode this same CDR3. The chain joins TRBV24-1 to TRBJ1-2; a weak D match, TRBD1 (5 bases). Trimming left V 3 bases short and J 5 bases short, with 12 bases between. This CDR3 spans 14 amino acids. CDR1 KGHDR and CDR2 SFDVKD come from the germline V gene. The CDR3: CATSDHDSLYGYTF. In DNA form, the CDR3 reads TGTGCCACCAGTGATCATGACAGCTTATATGGCTACACCTTC.

The V call is TRBV6-5, the J call TRBJ2-7; 9 nucleotides align to TRBD1. The ends lost 0 bases at V and 5 bases at J; junction bases unmatched: 8. Germline V gives CDR1 MNHEY, CDR2 SVGAGI. CDR3 length: 16 residues. The CDR3 spells CASSYSTRDRAHEQYF. The CDR3, as DNA: TGTGCCAGCAGTTACTCGACCCGGGACAGGGCCCACGAGCAGTACTTC.

V gene TRBV5-1 combines with J gene TRBJ1-1, with TRBD1 matching 7 bases. CDR3 length: 15 residues. The V segment lost 1 base and the J segment 5 bases; nucleotides outside the gene matches: 8. Germline CDR1 and CDR2: SGHRS and YFSETQ. CDR3 in DNA: TGCGCCAGCAGCTTGCGCACAGGGGCGGGGACTGAAGCTTTCTTT. It encodes CASSLRTGAGTEAFF.

As to this clone: This sample also contains other DNA sequences that code for the same CDR3. This sequence joins TRBV5-1 and TRBJ2-5, with 9 bases aligning to TRBD2. Trimming removed 0 bases from V and 5 bases from J; junction bases left unmatched: 2. Germline loops: CDR1 SGHRS, CDR2 YFSETQ. This CDR3 region has 14 residues. The CDR3 region is CASSLASGEETQYF. CDR3 DNA: TGCGCCAGCAGCTTGGCTAGCGGGGAGGAGACCCAGTACTTC.

The rearrangement joins TRBV5-6 to TRBJ2-1; TRBD1 matches 9 bases. The CDR3 is made up of 17 amino acids. V was pared by 3 bases and J by 4 bases, with 11 bases of the junction left unmatched. The germline CDR1 and CDR2 sequences are SGHDT and YYEEEE. The CDR3 loop reads CASSYRDRAVGYNEQFF. The CDR3 nucleotides are TGTGCCAGCAGCTACCGGGACAGGGCCGTAGGTTACAATGAGCAGTTCTTC.

The chain joins TRBV6-5 to TRBJ2-2; D may be TRBD1 (5 bases). V was shortened by 6 bases and J by 8 bases, with 16 bases between the two germline ends. There are 14 residues in the CDR3. Germline CDR1 MNHEY, CDR2 SVGAGI. The CDR3 bases are TGTGCCAGCAGGCGACCGGTTGGGGCTGGGGAGCTGTTTTTT. It codes for CASRRPVGAGELFF.